This T cell receptor beta chain was captured in a study of blood T cells in healthy people across ages. Study-level points and caveats: Calculation of diversity from one million T cells yielded estimates considered to be underestimates.

Sample-barcoded 5' priming and a J-beta primer mix drove a second PCR of 7 to 11 cycles. TCRdb recomputed calls from the 5' RACE reads with MiXCR, one row per CDR3 protein. The sample has approximately 800,000 distinct CDR3 sequences; 53% are singletons. With respect to this clonotype: The antigen remains undetermined.

The TCR comes from a man at least 80 years old in good health. Input material: blood.

The CDR3 DNA follows: TGTGCCAGCACCCCCCGGACAGGTGCCTACGAGCAGTACTTC. Its translation: CASTPRTGAYEQYF. J is TRBJ2-7 and V is TRBV27; 7 positions agree with TRBD1. CDR3 length: 14 amino acids. J lost 2 bases, V lost 7 bases, and 8 bases had no gene match. Germline V gene sequence: CDR1 MNHEY, CDR2 SMNVEV (reference sequence).